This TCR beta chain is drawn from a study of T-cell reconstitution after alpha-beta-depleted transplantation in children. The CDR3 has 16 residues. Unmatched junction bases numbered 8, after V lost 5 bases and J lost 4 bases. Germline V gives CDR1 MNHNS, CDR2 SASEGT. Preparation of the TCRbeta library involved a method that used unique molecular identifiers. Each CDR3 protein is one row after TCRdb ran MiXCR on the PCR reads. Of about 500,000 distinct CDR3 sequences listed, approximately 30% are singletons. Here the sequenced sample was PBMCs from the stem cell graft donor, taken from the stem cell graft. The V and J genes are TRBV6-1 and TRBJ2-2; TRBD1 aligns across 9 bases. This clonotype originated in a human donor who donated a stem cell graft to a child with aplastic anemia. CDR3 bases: TGTGCCAGCAGTCTCCCGGGACAGGGCGCCACCGGGGAGCTGTTTTTT. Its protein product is CASSLPGQGATGELFF.